The clone carrying this TCR beta chain was seen more than once but under ten times. Its antigen remains unknown. The data were obtained in a study of cytomegalovirus exposure and HLA in healthy donors. The overall study: Findings of an earlier analysis included over 95 million unique TCR beta sequences from about 180 million T cells. Study-wide results and limits: The study dropped some indistinguishable V segments, TRBV6-2 and TRBV6-3 among them.

PCR involved 60 Vbeta and 13 Jbeta primers. Method: immunoSEQ multiplex PCR; TCRdb's copy keeps in-frame clones and lacks some. This sample has approximately 110,000 clones; 79% occur once, and the top ten carry around 3%. This CDR3 has 14 residues. CDR1 and CDR2 (germline): LNHNV, YYDKDF (reference sequence). V lost 1 base and J lost 5; bases outside the gene matches: 4. This TCR was recovered from a woman aged 35 to 49 in good health and CMV-seronegative. This chain uses TRBV15 with TRBJ2-7, with TRBD1 identical over 8 bases. Sequencing input: PBMCs. In nucleotides, the CDR3 is TGTGCCACCAGCAGAGGACAGGGGTTAGACGAGCAGTACTTC. Protein product: CATSRGQGLDEQYF.